This T cell receptor beta chain was identified during a study of CD8 T cells in Susac syndrome. The authors reverse transcribed about 0.45 to 1 ug RNA with random hexamers. Across 54 Vbeta and 13 Jbeta, immunoSEQ multiplex PCR amplified TCR beta CDR3. Via MiXCR, TCRdb re-called the immunoSEQ multiplex PCR reads, giving one row per CDR3 protein. The table has some 120,000 distinct CDR3 sequences, 85% to 95% seen once; the top ten hold more than 0.095%. Sequencing targeted TCR beta in blood CD8+ and CD4+ T cells. Isolation of CD8+ and CD4+ T cells was performed negatively, whereas enrichment of TEMRA cells was done by FACS. V trimming: 2 bases; J trimming: 3 bases; junction bases outside the gene matches: 3. The CDR3 contains 15 residues. Germline assignment: CDR1 SGHVS and CDR2 FQNEAQ.

The TCR comes from a human donor in good health. This rearrangement joins TRBV7-8 to TRBJ2-3, with TRBD2 identical over 9 bases. The sample comprised CD4+ T cells from PBMCs. In DNA, the CDR3 is TGTGCCAGCAGCTTAACTAGCGGGCCTACAGATACGCAGTATTTT. It encodes CASSLTSGPTDTQYF. Supplemented by reference TRBV7-8 and TRBJ2-3, the full variable domain reads GAGVSQSPRYKVAKRGQDVALRCDPISGHVSLFWYQQALGQGPEFLTYFQNEAQLDKSGLPSDRFFAERPEGSVSTLKIQRTQQEDSAVYLCASSLTSGPTDTQYFGPGTRLTVL.